Below are 6 T cell receptor beta chains sequenced from a single sample in a study of spatial heterogeneity in lung cancer. TCRdb re-derived calls from the 5' RACE reads in MiXCR, one entry per CDR3 protein. The sample yields under 150,000 distinct CDR3 sequences, 12% seen once. Time point denoted: blood at routine non-recurrence follow-up after resection. Unsorted tumor, nontumor lung tissue or cryopreserved PBMC supplied the whole RNA. Here the sequenced sample was PBMCs, taken at follow-up. Receptors originate from a male donor with early-stage non-small cell lung cancer.

This clonotype has just a few counts. The chain is built from TRBV7-2 and TRBJ2-5, with D unclear. Germline V gene sequence: CDR1 SGHTA, CDR2 FQGNSA. V was clipped by 2 bases and J by 2 bases, with 9 bases between them. The CDR3 runs to 14 residues. This CDR3 reads CASSLRLLQETQYF. CDR3 in DNA: TGTGCCAGCAGCTTACGACTTCTACAAGAGACCCAGTACTTC. The variable domain in full, with the rest retrieved from reference TRBV7-2 and TRBJ2-5, is GAGVSQSPSNKVTEKGKDVELRCDPISGHTALYWYRQSLGQGLEFLIYFQGNSAPDKSGLPSDRFSAERTGGSVSTLTIQRTQQEDSAVYLCASSLRLLQETQYFGPGTRLLVL.

At least ten counts were recorded for this clonotype. V and J are TRBV6-2 or TRBV6-3 and TRBJ2-5; 7 bases fit TRBD1. Germline assignment: CDR1 MNHEY and CDR2 SVGEGT. After removal of 2 bases from V and 1 base from J, the junction contained 4 bases not matched to a gene. This CDR3 spans 15 amino acids. The CDR3 coding sequence is TGTGCCAGCAGTTACCCGGGACAGTCCCAAGAGACCCAGTACTTC. Encoded protein: CASSYPGQSQETQYF.

The sample holds a few counts of this clonotype. The V and J genes are TRBV5-1 and TRBJ2-5; no clear D. The V and J ends lost 2 bases and 2 bases respectively, with 10 bases between them. Germline assignment: CDR1 SGHRS and CDR2 YFSETQ. The CDR3 runs to 14 residues. The CDR3 spells CASSFPTEQETQYF. Here the CDR3 DNA reads TGCGCCAGCAGCTTCCCGACCGAGCAAGAGACCCAGTACTTC.

The sample holds many counts of this clonotype. V and J are TRBV20-1 and TRBJ2-1, with TRBD2 identical over 8 bases. There are 14 residues in the CDR3. The V segment lost 3 bases and the J segment 7 bases; nucleotides outside the gene matches: 8. Germline assignment: CDR1 DFQATT and CDR2 SNEGSKA (reference sequence). The CDR3 coding sequence is TGCAGTGCTAGCGGGGGGGCCGGCTGGAATGAGCAGTTCTTC. As protein: CSASGGAGWNEQFF.

This clonotype was found a few times. The chain employs TRBV28 and TRBJ2-1; D remains ambiguous. Looked up from germline, CDR1 is MDHEN and CDR2 is SYDVKM. The CDR3 runs 13 residues. V was shortened by 7 bases and J by 5 bases, with 12 bases between the two germline ends. The CDR3 reads CASNSETNNEQFF. The CDR3 DNA follows: TGTGCCAGCAACTCCGAGACAAACAATGAGCAGTTCTTC.

This clonotype was counted only a few times. This chain links TRBV28 with TRBJ1-4; possible D gene TRBD1, 5 bases. The CDR3 is made up of 15 amino acids. CDR1 and CDR2 from the germline V gene are MDHEN and SYDVKM. Trimming removed 2 bases from V and 6 bases from J, with 13 bases in between. The CDR3 here is CASSLGAVGDEKLFF. For the CDR3, the DNA is TGTGCCAGCAGTTTAGGTGCAGTGGGGGATGAAAAACTGTTTTTT.